Listed below are T cell receptor beta chains from one sample, sequenced in a study of Ad26.COV2.S vaccination and SARS-CoV-2 variants. The table came from immunoSEQ multiplex PCR; TCRdb's copy has only in-frame clones and leaves some out. The repertoire has about 680,000 clones, more than 80% of them found once; the top ten carry approximately 1.5%. The specimen comprised peripheral blood, sampled in a trial of Ad26.COV2.S vaccine versus placebo. The receptors originated from a person aged 18-65 years who received the Ad26.COV2.S COVID-19 vaccine or a placebo. Each CDR3 is given with its conserved first and last residue. D genes are given only for firm matches. Only part of the rows carry a size: once, few, many, or a class if the clone is expanded.

d_call | j_call | v_call | clone_size | cdr3_nt | cdr3_aa
. | TRBJ2-2 | TRBV9 | . | TGTGCCAGCAGCGTAGATGGGGCTAGAGGCGGGGAGCTGTTTTTT | CASSVDGARGGELFF
. | TRBJ2-7 | TRBV6-5 | . | TGTGCCAGCAGCGCCCGGGTCCAACGGGGCTACGAGCAGTACTTC | CASSARVQRGYEQYF
. | TRBJ1-2 | TRBV5-1 | once | TGCGCCAGCAGCTTGATGGGAGAGGATGGCTACACCTTC | CASSLMGEDGYTF
. | TRBJ1-2 | TRBV19 | . | TGTGCCAGTAACCAGGTGATGGGAAGAGGCTACACCTTC | CASNQVMGRGYTF
TRBD1 | TRBJ1-2 | TRBV5-6 | . | TGTGCCAGCAGCTCCGGGACAGTTGCCACCTTC | CASSSGTVATF
TRBD1 | TRBJ2-1 | TRBV7-3 | . | TGTGCCAGCAGCCCAGCCGGGACAGGGGTCAATGAGCAGTTCTTC | CASSPAGTGVNEQFF
TRBD1 | TRBJ1-3 | TRBV4-1 | . | TGCGCCAGCAGCCAGGAGAGGCAGGGGGCTGGAAACACCATATATTTT | CASSQERQGAGNTIYF
. | TRBJ2-5 | TRBV7-2 | . | TGTGCCAGCAGCTTAGCAAGAGGGCAAGAGACCCAGTACTTC | CASSLARGQETQYF
. | TRBJ1-1 | TRBV5-5 | few | TGTGCCAGCAGCCCCACAGTCAGGGCCACTGAAGCTTTCTTT | CASSPTVRATEAFF
. | TRBJ2-2 | TRBV11-2 | . | TGTGCCAGCAGCTTAGCCCCGAACACCGGGGAGCTGTTTTTT | CASSLAPNTGELFF
. | TRBJ1-1 | TRBV2 | . | . | CASSVGPGLNTEAFF
. | TRBJ1-5 | TRBV6-5 | once | TGTGCCAGCAGACTACGAGGGAGGGATCAGCCCCAGCATTTT | CASRLRGRDQPQHF
TRBD2 | TRBJ2-4 | TRBV6-1 | . | TGTGCCAGCAGTGAAGCGGGAGGGCTCGTAATAAACATTCAGTACTTC | CASSEAGGLVINIQYF
. | TRBJ1-2 | TRBV19 | . | TGTGCCAGTATGACAGTCTCTGGCTACACCTTC | CASMTVSGYTF
. | TRBJ2-1 | TRBV6-1 | many | TGTGCCAGCAGTGAAGCGATAGGCAGCTACAATGAGCAGTTCTTC | CASSEAIGSYNEQFF
. | TRBJ1-4 | TRBV12-3/TRBV12-4 | . | TGTGCCAGCACCCGTGAGGGTATTGAAAAACTGTTTTTT | CASTREGIEKLFF
. | TRBJ2-7 | TRBV30 | . | TGTGCCTGGAACTACGGTGGGTACGAGCAGTACTTC | CAWNYGGYEQYF
. | TRBJ2-5 | TRBV19 | once | TGTGCCAGTAGTATGGGGGGAGTAAAGACCCAGTACTTC | CASSMGGVKTQYF
. | TRBJ2-6 | TRBV9 | . | TGTGCCAGCAGCATCCAGGGGTCTGGGGCCAACGTCCTGACTTTC | CASSIQGSGANVLTF
. | TRBJ1-1 | TRBV29-1 | . | TGCAGCGTTGGGGCAGGGATGAACACTGAAGCTTTCTTT | CSVGAGMNTEAFF
TRBD2 | TRBJ2-7 | TRBV7-6 | . | TGTGCCAGCAGCCGCGGGGGGGGGTCTACCTACGAGCAGTACTTC | CASSRGGGSTYEQYF
. | TRBJ1-2 | TRBV6-2/TRBV6-3 | . | TGTGCCAGCAGCCTGTACGGGGGGGGAGACTATGGCTACACCTTC | CASSLYGGGDYGYTF
TRBD2 | TRBJ2-1 | TRBV19 | . | TGTGCCAGTACGGCGGGAGGCCCCCCGAATGAGCAGTTCTTC | CASTAGGPPNEQFF
TRBD2 | TRBJ2-1 | TRBV19 | . | TGTGCCAGTAGTATTTGGGCTAGCGGGAAAAACAATGAGCAGTTCTTC | CASSIWASGKNNEQFF
. | TRBJ2-5 | TRBV9 | . | TGTGCCAGCAGCGTTAATGGACAGACACAAGAGACCCAGTACTTC | CASSVNGQTQETQYF
TRBD2 | TRBJ2-1 | TRBV3-1/TRBV3-2 | . | TGTGCCAGCAGCCAAGAGGGTAGCGGGGACTACAATGAGCAGTTCTTC | CASSQEGSGDYNEQFF
. | TRBJ2-7 | TRBV11-3 | . | TGTGCCAGCAGCTTATCGTCAGGGGTCGACGAGCAGTACTTC | CASSLSSGVDEQYF
. | TRBJ2-7 | TRBV29-1 | once | TGCAGCGCCCGAGGGGATCGCCACGAGCAGTACTTC | CSARGDRHEQYF
. | TRBJ1-1 | TRBV4-2 | few | TGTGCCAGCAGCCCGCAGGGGCCCCGTACTGAAGCTTTCTTT | CASSPQGPRTEAFF
. | TRBJ2-2 | TRBV4-3 | . | TGCGCCAGCAGCCAAGAAGCAGCGACGGCCGGGGAGCTGTTTTTT | CASSQEAATAGELFF
TRBD1 | TRBJ1-3 | TRBV6-5 | . | TGTGCCAGCAGTCCCCGGGACAGGGGAGACACCATATATTTT | CASSPRDRGDTIYF
. | TRBJ2-4 | TRBV3-1/TRBV3-2 | . | TGTGCCAGCAGCCCCGTAGGGTCGGGGCCCAAAAACATTCAGTACTTC | CASSPVGSGPKNIQYF
TRBD1 | TRBJ2-2 | TRBV7-9 | . | TGTGCCAGCAGCAGGGCAGGACAGGGGATCGGGGAGCTGTTTTTT | CASSRAGQGIGELFF
. | TRBJ2-7 | TRBV6-5 | . | TGTGCCAGCAGTTACTCGAAGGCATTCTACGAGCAGTACTTC | CASSYSKAFYEQYF
. | TRBJ2-1 | TRBV6-1 | . | TGTGCCAGCAGTGACAGAGAGCGCTACAATGAGCAGTTCTTC | CASSDRERYNEQFF
. | TRBJ1-1 | TRBV7-2 | . | TGTGCCAGCAGCTTAGGCTCCCAGGGTAGGACTGAAGCTTTCTTT | CASSLGSQGRTEAFF
TRBD2 | TRBJ2-5 | TRBV6-5 | few | TGTGCCAGCAGAGTGGGACTAGCCGAAGAGACCCAGTACTTC | CASRVGLAEETQYF
. | TRBJ1-5 | TRBV2 | . | TGTGCCAGCAGTGAAGTGGGGACAATTGCTCAGCCCCAGCATTTT | CASSEVGTIAQPQHF
. | TRBJ1-6 | TRBV7-9 | . | TGTGCCAGCAGTTCTTGGACGGGAAATTCACCCCTCCACTTT | CASSSWTGNSPLHF
. | TRBJ1-1 | TRBV13 | . | TGTGCCAGCAGCTTAGGACAGAACACTGAAGCTTTCTTT | CASSLGQNTEAFF
. | TRBJ2-5 | TRBV7-8 | . | TGTGCCAGCAGCTTAATGGTAGGGAAAGAGACCCAGTACTTC | CASSLMVGKETQYF
TRBD2 | TRBJ2-5 | TRBV7-6 | . | TGTGCCAGCAGCCCGACTAGCGGGCCGGAGACCCAGTACTTC | CASSPTSGPETQYF
. | TRBJ2-5 | TRBV27 | . | TGTGCCAGCAGTCCTGGGGGGTTTGGGGAGACCCAGTACTTC | CASSPGGFGETQYF
TRBD2 | TRBJ2-7 | TRBV30 | . | TGTGCCTGGAACCGAGCGGGGGGGCTCTACGAGCAGTACTTC | CAWNRAGGLYEQYF
. | TRBJ2-3 | TRBV30 | . | TGTGCCTGGAGTGTACAAGATACGCAGTATTTT | CAWSVQDTQYF